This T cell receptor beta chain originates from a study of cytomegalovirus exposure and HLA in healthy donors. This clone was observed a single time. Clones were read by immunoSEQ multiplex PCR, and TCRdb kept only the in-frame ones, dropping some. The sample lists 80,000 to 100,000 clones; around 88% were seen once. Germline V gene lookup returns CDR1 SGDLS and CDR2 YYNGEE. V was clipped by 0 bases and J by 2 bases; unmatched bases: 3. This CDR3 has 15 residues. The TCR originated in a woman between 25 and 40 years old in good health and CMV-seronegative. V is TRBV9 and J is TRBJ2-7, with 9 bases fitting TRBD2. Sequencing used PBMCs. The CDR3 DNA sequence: TGTGCCAGCAGCGTAGGCGGGGGGGCCCCCTACGAGCAGTACTTC. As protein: CASSVGGGAPYEQYF.